Below, 29 T cell receptor beta chains from the same sample are listed, as sequenced in a study of blood T cell repertoires in COVID-19. The assay was immunoSEQ multiplex PCR, and TCRdb's table has in-frame clones only and misses some. The profile shows about 70,000 clones, 85% to 90% of them singletons. Specimen: peripheral blood. The receptors here all came from a human donor in a cohort sampled during active COVID-19.

This clone was observed once. V and J are TRBV19 and TRBJ2-2, with 12 bases matching TRBD1. V trimming: 4 bases; J trimming: 6 bases; junction bases outside the gene matches: 6. Germline values: CDR1 LNHDA, CDR2 SQIVND (reference sequence). CDR3 size: 16 residues. CDR3 sequence: CASSRDRGLWAGELFF. CDR3 nucleotides: TGTGCCAGTAGTAGGGACAGGGGGCTTTGGGCCGGGGAGCTGTTTTTT.

The rearrangement uses TRBV15 and TRBJ1-5, with D perhaps TRBD1 (5 bases). CDR3 length: 14 amino acids. The V end was cut by 1 base, the J end by 9 bases, with 13 bases between. Germline-derived CDR1 and CDR2 are LNHNV and YYDKDF (reference sequence). In nucleotides, the CDR3 is TGTGCCACCAGCAGAGTTCAGGGTCGGTCGCCCCAGCATTTT. Amino acid sequence: CATSRVQGRSPQHF.

This clone was observed a handful of times. The V gene is TRBV18, the J gene TRBJ1-1; the D gene is possibly TRBD1 (5 bases). The CDR3 extends over 15 amino acids. Germline V gives CDR1 KGHSH, CDR2 LQKENI. V was cut by 3 bases and J by 7 bases, with 18 bases left in between. CDR3 loop: CASSPSQGTDLEAFF. For the CDR3, the DNA is TGTGCCAGCTCACCTTCTCAGGGCACAGACCTTGAAGCTTTCTTT. The full variable domain, rest sourced from reference TRBV18 and TRBJ1-1, is NAGVMQNPRHLVRRRGQEARLRCSPMKGHSHVYWYRQLPEEGLKFMVYLQKENIIDESGMPKERFSAEFPKEGPSILRIQQVVRGDSAAYFCASSPSQGTDLEAFFGQGTRLTVV.

V gene TRBV7-2 combines with J gene TRBJ2-2; no reliable D call. V lost 0 bases to trimming and J lost 4 bases, with 9 bases between them. This CDR3 region has 15 residues. Germline V lookup: CDR1 SGHTA, CDR2 FQGNSA. CDR3 DNA: TGTGCCAGCAGCTTAGCTGCGTACGGCACCGGGGAGCTGTTTTTT. As protein: CASSLAAYGTGELFF.

The chain is built from TRBV2 and TRBJ2-3; tentatively, D is TRBD2 (5 bases). There are 16 residues in the CDR3. The germline V gene encodes CDR1 SNHLY and CDR2 FYNNEI. V lost 3 bases, J lost 2 bases, and 15 bases lay in between. The CDR3 loop is CASSDRGFFPTDTQYF. The CDR3 DNA reads TGTGCCAGCAGTGACCGGGGTTTTTTCCCCACAGATACGCAGTATTTT.

The chain recombines TRBV4-2 with TRBJ2-1; weak D call: TRBD2 (6 bases). The CDR3 is made up of 16 amino acids. The germline gives CDR1 LGHNA, CDR2 YNFKEQ. The V gene lost 0 bases and the J gene lost 0 bases, with 9 bases spanning the gap. CDR3 DNA sequence: TGTGCCAGCAGCCAAGAGGGACTGAGCTCCTACAATGAGCAGTTCTTC. Translating it yields CASSQEGLSSYNEQFF.

The J gene is TRBJ2-5, the V gene TRBV10-3, with a weak D call TRBD2 (5 bases). CDR1 and CDR2 (germline): ENHRY, SYGVKD. The V end lost 10 bases, the J end lost 3 bases, and 15 bases lay between the germline ends. The CDR3 is 13 amino acids. This CDR3 reads CASGGWEKETQYF. The CDR3 nucleotides read TGTGCCAGCGGAGGTTGGGAGAAAGAGACCCAGTACTTC.

J is TRBJ2-7 and V is TRBV7-2; 7 bases align to TRBD2. Germline V gene lookup returns CDR1 SGHTA and CDR2 FQGNSA. CDR3 length: 16 amino acids. After removal of 5 bases from V and 1 base from J, the junction contained 11 bases not matched to a gene. CDR3 region: CASSGTGRGISYEQYF. Here the CDR3 DNA reads TGTGCCAGCAGCGGTACGGGGAGGGGAATATCCTACGAGCAGTACTTC.

J is TRBJ1-5 and V is TRBV20-1; D remains unclear. The germline CDR1 and CDR2 sequences are DFQATT and SNEGSKA (reference sequence). This CDR3 has 12 amino acids. V lost 3 bases, J lost 6 bases, and 9 bases lay in between. The CDR3 coding sequence is TGCAGTGCTAGTTTACAGAGTCAGCCCCAGCATTTT. It translates to CSASLQSQPQHF.

This clone turned up a few times. The rearrangement links TRBV13 to TRBJ1-2; TRBD1 might be the D (5 bases). Germline values: CDR1 PRHDT, CDR2 FYEKMQ (reference sequence). The CDR3 spans 15 residues. With 0 bases removed from V and 3 bases from J, the gap between germline ends came to 11 bases. The DNA of the CDR3 is TGTGCCAGCAGCTTAGGCGGGGGGAGCCACTATGGCTACACCTTC. The encoded protein is CASSLGGGSHYGYTF.

The chain has TRBV5-1 and TRBJ2-7; 14 nucleotides agree with TRBD2. Germline values: CDR1 SGHRS, CDR2 YFSETQ. With V trimmed by 2 bases and J by 6 bases, 1 base remained unmatched. The CDR3 is 14 residues long. This chain's CDR3 is CASSLGTSGGEQYF. The CDR3 region has the DNA TGCGCCAGCAGCTTAGGGACTAGCGGGGGCGAGCAGTACTTC.

This clone occurred once. This chain uses TRBV10-3 with TRBJ1-3; possible D gene TRBD1, 5 bases. Germline values: CDR1 ENHRY, CDR2 SYGVKD. The CDR3 has 17 residues. The germline V and J ends were trimmed by 0 bases and 1 base, with 13 bases remaining between them. CDR3 DNA: TGTGCCATCAGTGAGTCGGGGCAGACCTTTTCTGGAAACACCATATATTTT. Its translation: CAISESGQTFSGNTIYF.

This rearrangement joins TRBV2 to TRBJ1-1; 9 positions match TRBD1. Germline trimming cut 9 bases from V and 7 bases from J; bases unmatched to any gene: 9. The CDR3 runs 13 residues. Per the germline V gene, CDR1 is SNHLY and CDR2 is FYNNEI. DNA for the CDR3: TGTGCCAGTACCGGGACAGGGTCGGTTGAAGCTTTCTTT. It is translated as CASTGTGSVEAFF. Full variable domain (missing parts from reference TRBV2 and TRBJ1-1): EPEVTQTPSHQVTQMGQEVILRCVPISNHLYFYWYRQILGQKVEFLVSFYNNEISEKSEIFDDQFSVERPDGSNFTLKIRSTKLEDSAMYFCASTGTGSVEAFFGQGTRLTVV.

V gene TRBV4-2 combines with J gene TRBJ2-1; D gene ambiguous. Germline CDR1 LGHNA, CDR2 YNFKEQ. The CDR3 contains 14 residues. Trimming stripped 4 bases from V and 7 bases from J, with 14 bases between. The CDR3 sequence: CASSRGLSGNEQFF. For the CDR3, the DNA is TGTGCCAGCAGCCGCGGCCTTAGTGGGAATGAGCAGTTCTTC.

The genes are TRBV6-1 and TRBJ2-3; 11 bases are a match to TRBD2. CDR1 is MNHNS, CDR2 SASEGT, per germline. The CDR3 extends over 17 amino acids. Trimming took 4 bases from V and 6 from J; bases not matched to a gene: 12. CDR3 amino acids: CASSAREGLAVLDTQYF. As DNA, the CDR3 is TGTGCCAGCAGTGCGCGAGAGGGACTAGCGGTATTGGATACGCAGTATTTT.

This chain links TRBV12-3 or TRBV12-4 with TRBJ2-7, with TRBD1 matching over 9 bases. The CDR3 is 13 amino acids. Trimming cost V 4 bases and J 4 bases; bases outside gene matches: 2. Written as DNA, the CDR3 is TGTGCCAGCAGTTGGGGACAGGGTTACGAGCAGTACGTC. The encoded protein is CASSWGQGYEQYV.

The gene calls are TRBV24-1 and TRBJ2-1; the match to TRBD2 covers 11 bases. Germline V lookup: CDR1 KGHDR, CDR2 SFDVKD. Trimming cost V 7 bases and J 0 bases; bases outside gene matches: 4. This CDR3 is 16 amino acids long. The CDR3 sequence: CATRGTSGSSYNEQFF. CDR3 nucleotide sequence: TGTGCCACCAGGGGGACTAGCGGTAGCTCCTACAATGAGCAGTTCTTC.

The chain joins TRBV28 to TRBJ2-7, with D uncertain. Germline lookup yields CDR1 MDHEN and CDR2 SYDVKM. V lost 3 bases and J 5 bases, leaving 5 bases between the germline ends. CDR3 length: 11 residues. CDR3 sequence: CASSLRDEQYF. CDR3 nucleotides: TGTGCCAGCAGTTTGCGCGACGAGCAGTACTTC.

The chain is built from TRBV9 and TRBJ2-5, with D maybe TRBD2 (6 bases). Germline V gives CDR1 SGDLS, CDR2 YYNGEE. The V end was cut by 6 bases, the J end by 2 bases, with 20 bases between. This CDR3 has 16 residues. CDR3 residues: CASTPYPGLGQETQYF. The CDR3 nucleotides are TGTGCCAGCACCCCCTATCCGGGACTGGGACAAGAGACCCAGTACTTC. The full variable domain, completed using reference TRBV9 and TRBJ2-5, is DSGVTQTPKHLITATGQRVTLRCSPRSGDLSVYWYQQSLDQGLQFLIQYYNGEERAKGNILERFSAQQFPDLHSELNLSSLELGDSALYFCASTPYPGLGQETQYFGPGTRLLVL.

The chain has TRBV18 and TRBJ1-1; tentative D call: TRBD1 (6 bases). The V and J ends lost 3 bases and 8 bases respectively, with 13 bases between them. Germline assignment: CDR1 KGHSH and CDR2 LQKENI. The CDR3 length is 13 residues. The CDR3 DNA reads TGTGCCAGCTCACCTATGATCGACAGGGAAGCTTTCTTT. Its translation: CASSPMIDREAFF.

The rearrangement joins TRBV6-5 to TRBJ2-5; D call uncertain. CDR3 length equals 12 residues. Germline V gene data show CDR1 as MNHEY and CDR2 as SVGAGI. V lost 7 bases and J lost 0, with 6 bases in between. CDR3 residues: CASMAYQETQYF. Written as DNA, the CDR3 is TGTGCCAGCATGGCCTACCAAGAGACCCAGTACTTC.

The chain has TRBV18 and TRBJ1-1, with D perhaps TRBD1 (5 bases). Trimming took off 3 bases at V and 1 base at J, with 9 bases between the two ends. Germline-derived CDR1 and CDR2 are KGHSH and LQKENI. The CDR3 has 14 amino acids. CDR3 sequence: CASSPRQTNTEAFF. The CDR3 coding sequence is TGTGCCAGCTCACCCAGACAGACGAACACTGAAGCTTTCTTT.

This chain uses TRBV28 with TRBJ2-1; 9 bases match TRBD1. This CDR3 region has 12 residues. Looked up from germline, CDR1 is MDHEN and CDR2 is SYDVKM. Unmatched junction bases numbered 8, after V lost 10 bases and J lost 10 bases. The CDR3 DNA reads TGTGCCACCCCGGGACAGGGAGGCGAGCAGTTCTTC. Its translation is CATPGQGGEQFF.

The V call is TRBV3-1 (or the pseudogene TRBV3-2), the J call TRBJ2-1; no firm D call. The CDR3 contains 14 residues. V lost 0 bases and J lost 4, with 7 bases in between. Germline lookup yields CDR1 LGHDT and CDR2 YNNKEL (reference sequence). The CDR3 spells CASSQDLQYNEQFF. CDR3 DNA sequence: TGTGCCAGCAGCCAAGATCTGCAGTACAATGAGCAGTTCTTC.

The chain is built from TRBV11-2 and TRBJ2-1, with TRBD2 matching 8 bases. Germline V gene lookup returns CDR1 SGHAT and CDR2 FQNNGV. The CDR3 has 15 amino acids. Trimming removed 3 bases from V and 7 bases from J; junction bases left unmatched: 8. CDR3 sequence reads: CASSFGSGSFNEQFF. CDR3 coding DNA: TGTGCCAGCAGCTTCGGCAGCGGGAGTTTTAATGAGCAGTTCTTC.

CDR3 residues: CSVGDSSYGYTF. CDR3 DNA: TGCAGCGTTGGGGACAGTTCTTATGGCTACACCTTC. The chain joins TRBV29-1 to TRBJ1-2; TRBD1 agrees at 7 bases. This CDR3 is built from 12 residues. Per the germline V gene, CDR1 is SQVTM and CDR2 is ANQGSEA. V lost 4 bases to trimming and J lost 5 bases; unmatched junction nucleotides: 4.

This chain connects TRBV21-1 to TRBJ2-2; the table assigns TRBD2, which was not confirmed against the DNA. TRBV21-1 is tagged as a pseudogene. This CDR3 has 18 amino acids. The CDR3 sequence: CASSKAPTSGLNTGELFF. The CDR3 nucleotides read TGTGCCAGCAGCAAAGCACCGACTAGCGGGTTGAACACCGGGGAGCTGTTTTTT.

The V call is TRBV7-8, the J call TRBJ2-7; 10 bases map to TRBD1. V was clipped by 1 base and J by 1 base; unmatched bases: 7. CDR1 is SGHVS, CDR2 FQNEAQ, per germline. This CDR3 spans 17 amino acids. Here the CDR3 reads CASSLGGRTGGSYEQYV. CDR3 DNA: TGTGCCAGCAGCTTAGGAGGGAGGACAGGGGGTTCCTACGAGCAGTACGTC.

CDR3 protein: CASSLVGSTNEKLFF. The DNA of the CDR3 is TGCGCCAGCAGCTTGGTGGGTAGCACTAATGAAAAACTGTTTTTT. The gene calls are TRBV5-1 and TRBJ1-4; D remains unclear. CDR3 length: 15 residues. The germline CDR1 and CDR2 sequences are SGHRS and YFSETQ. The V end lost 0 bases, the J end lost 2 bases, and 8 bases lay between the germline ends.